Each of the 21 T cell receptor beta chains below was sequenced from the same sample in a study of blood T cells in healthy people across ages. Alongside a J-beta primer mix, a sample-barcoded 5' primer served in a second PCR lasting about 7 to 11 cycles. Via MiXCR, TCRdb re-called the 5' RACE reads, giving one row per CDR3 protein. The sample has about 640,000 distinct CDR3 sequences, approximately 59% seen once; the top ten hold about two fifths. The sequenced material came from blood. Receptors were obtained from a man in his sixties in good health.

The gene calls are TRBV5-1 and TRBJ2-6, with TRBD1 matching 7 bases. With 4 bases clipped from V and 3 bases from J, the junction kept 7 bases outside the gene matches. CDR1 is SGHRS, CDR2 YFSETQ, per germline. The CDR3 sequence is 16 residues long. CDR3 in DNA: TGCGCCAGCAGCCTAATGACAGGGAATGGGGCCAACGTCCTGACTTTC. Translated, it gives CASSLMTGNGANVLTF.

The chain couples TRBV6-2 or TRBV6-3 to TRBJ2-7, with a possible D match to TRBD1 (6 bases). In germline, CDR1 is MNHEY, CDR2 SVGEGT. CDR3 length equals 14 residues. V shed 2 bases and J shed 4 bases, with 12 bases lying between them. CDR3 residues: CASSYAGQLYEQYF. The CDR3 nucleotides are TGTGCCAGCAGTTACGCCGGACAGCTTTACGAGCAGTACTTC.

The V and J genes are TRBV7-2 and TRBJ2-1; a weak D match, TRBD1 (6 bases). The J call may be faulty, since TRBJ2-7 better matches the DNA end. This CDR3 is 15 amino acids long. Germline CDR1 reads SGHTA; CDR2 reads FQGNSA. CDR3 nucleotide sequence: TGTGCCAGCAGCTTAGTACAGGGTGCCTACAATGAGCAGTACTTC. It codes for CASSLVQGAYNEQYF.

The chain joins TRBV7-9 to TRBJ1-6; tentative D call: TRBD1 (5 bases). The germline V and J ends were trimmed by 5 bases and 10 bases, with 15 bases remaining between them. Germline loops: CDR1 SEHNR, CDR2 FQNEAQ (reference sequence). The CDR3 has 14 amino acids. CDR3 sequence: CASSRTQGVSPLHF. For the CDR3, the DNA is TGTGCCAGCAGCCGAACCCAGGGAGTCTCACCCCTCCACTTT.

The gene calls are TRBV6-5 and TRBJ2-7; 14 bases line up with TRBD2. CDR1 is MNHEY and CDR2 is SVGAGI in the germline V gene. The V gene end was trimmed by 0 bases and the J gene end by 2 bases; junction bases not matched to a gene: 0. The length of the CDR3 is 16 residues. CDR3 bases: TGTGCCAGCAGTTACTCGGGACTAGCGGGAGCCTACGAGCAGTACTTC. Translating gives CASSYSGLAGAYEQYF.

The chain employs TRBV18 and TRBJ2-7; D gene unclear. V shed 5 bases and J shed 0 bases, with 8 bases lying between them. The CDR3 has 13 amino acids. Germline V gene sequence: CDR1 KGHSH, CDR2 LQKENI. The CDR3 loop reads CASSSAGSYEQYF. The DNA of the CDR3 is TGTGCCAGCTCATCCGCAGGCTCCTACGAGCAGTACTTC.

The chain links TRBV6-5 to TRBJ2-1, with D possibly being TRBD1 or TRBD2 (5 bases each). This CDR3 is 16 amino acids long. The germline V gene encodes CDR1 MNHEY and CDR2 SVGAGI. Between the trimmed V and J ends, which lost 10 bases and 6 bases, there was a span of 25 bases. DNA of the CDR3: TGTGCCACCGACAGAGGAGGCTTTAATAGGTTCAATGAGCAGTTCTTC. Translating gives CATDRGGFNRFNEQFF.

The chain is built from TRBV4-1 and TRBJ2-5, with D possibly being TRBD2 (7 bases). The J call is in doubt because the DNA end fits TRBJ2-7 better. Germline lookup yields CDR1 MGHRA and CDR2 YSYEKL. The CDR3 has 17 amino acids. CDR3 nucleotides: TGCGCCAGCAGAACGGTCCTGGGGGGGCAAGGCCGGTACGAGCAGTACTTC. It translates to CASRTVLGGQGRYEQYF.

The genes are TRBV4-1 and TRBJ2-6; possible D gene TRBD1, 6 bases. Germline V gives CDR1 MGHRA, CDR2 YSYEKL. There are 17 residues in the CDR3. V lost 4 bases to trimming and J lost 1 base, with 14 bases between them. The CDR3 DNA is TGCGCCAGCAGCCCCCACCCTGGGACATCTGGGGCCAACGTCCTGACTTTC. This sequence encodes CASSPHPGTSGANVLTF.

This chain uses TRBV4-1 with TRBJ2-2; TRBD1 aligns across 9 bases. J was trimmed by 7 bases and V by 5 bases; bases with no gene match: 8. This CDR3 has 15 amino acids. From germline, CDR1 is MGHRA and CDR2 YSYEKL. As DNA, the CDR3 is TGCGCCAGCAGCATAGGGACAGGGATTGTCGGGGAGCTGTTTTTT. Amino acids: CASSIGTGIVGELFF.

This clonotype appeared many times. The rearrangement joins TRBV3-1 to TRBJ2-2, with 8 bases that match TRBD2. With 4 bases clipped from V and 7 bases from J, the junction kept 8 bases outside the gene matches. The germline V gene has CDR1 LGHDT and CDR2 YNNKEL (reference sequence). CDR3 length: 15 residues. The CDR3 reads CASSLGLAGVGELFF. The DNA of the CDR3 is TGTGCCAGCAGCCTTGGACTAGCCGGGGTCGGGGAGCTGTTTTTT.

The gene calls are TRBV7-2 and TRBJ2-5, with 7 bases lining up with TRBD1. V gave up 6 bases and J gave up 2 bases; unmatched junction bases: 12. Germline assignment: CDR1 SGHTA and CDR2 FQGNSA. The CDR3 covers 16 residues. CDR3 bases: TGTGCCAGCAGAATCTACGGGACAGCTACTCAAGAGACCCAGTACTTC. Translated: CASRIYGTATQETQYF.

For the CDR3, the DNA is TGCAGTGTCCCCCCGGCTATTGAGACCCAGTACTTC. Translating gives CSVPPAIETQYF. V gene TRBV20-1 combines with J gene TRBJ2-5; D gene unclear. The CDR3 has 12 residues. V gave up 7 bases and J gave up 5 bases, with 14 bases separating them. CDR1 is DFQATT, CDR2 SNEGSKA, per germline (reference sequence).

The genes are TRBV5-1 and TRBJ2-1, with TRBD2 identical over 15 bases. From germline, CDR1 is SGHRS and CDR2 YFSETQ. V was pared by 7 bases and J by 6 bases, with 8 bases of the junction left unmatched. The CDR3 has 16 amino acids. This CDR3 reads CASRRTSGGASNEQFF. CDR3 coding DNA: TGCGCCAGCCGGAGGACTAGCGGGGGGGCCAGCAATGAGCAGTTCTTC.

The CDR3 spells CASSLFIVAGGQDTQYF. The DNA for the CDR3 is TGCGCCAGCAGCTTGTTTATTGTAGCGGGAGGGCAAGATACGCAGTATTTT. V is TRBV5-1 and J is TRBJ2-3; 11 bases agree with TRBD2. The CDR3 totals 17 residues. Germline V gene lookup returns CDR1 SGHRS and CDR2 YFSETQ. The V and J ends lost 1 base and 5 bases, in that order; junction bases with no gene match: 9.

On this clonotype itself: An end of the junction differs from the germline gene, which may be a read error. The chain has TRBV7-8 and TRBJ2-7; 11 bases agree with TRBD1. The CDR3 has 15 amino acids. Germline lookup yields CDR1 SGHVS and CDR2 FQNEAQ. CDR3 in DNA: TGTACCAGCAGCTTAGGGACAGGGGGAGGAAACACTCAGTACTTC. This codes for CTSSLGTGGGNTQYF.

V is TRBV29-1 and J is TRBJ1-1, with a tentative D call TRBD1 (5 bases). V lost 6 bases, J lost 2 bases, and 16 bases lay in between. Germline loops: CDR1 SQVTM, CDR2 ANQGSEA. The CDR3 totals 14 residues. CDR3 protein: CSVEPGPRNTEAFF. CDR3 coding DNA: TGCAGCGTCGAGCCGGGACCGAGAAACACTGAAGCTTTCTTT.

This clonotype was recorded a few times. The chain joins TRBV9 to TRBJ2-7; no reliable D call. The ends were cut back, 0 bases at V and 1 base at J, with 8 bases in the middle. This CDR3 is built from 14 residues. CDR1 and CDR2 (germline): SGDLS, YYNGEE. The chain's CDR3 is CASSVEGRSYEQYF. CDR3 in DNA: TGTGCCAGCAGCGTAGAAGGAAGGTCCTACGAGCAGTACTTC.

The CDR3 is CASSRGQYEQYF. DNA for the CDR3: TGTGCCAGCAGCCGCGGACAGTACGAGCAGTACTTC. The V and J genes are TRBV7-2 and TRBJ2-7; D is possibly TRBD1 (6 bases). CDR1 is SGHTA, CDR2 FQGNSA, per germline. This CDR3 comprises 12 residues. Trimming took off 5 bases at V and 4 bases at J, with 9 bases between the two ends.

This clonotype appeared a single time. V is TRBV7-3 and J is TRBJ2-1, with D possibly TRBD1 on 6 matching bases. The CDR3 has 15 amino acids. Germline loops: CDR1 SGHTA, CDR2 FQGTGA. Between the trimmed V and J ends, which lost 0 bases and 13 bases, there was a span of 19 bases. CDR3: CASSLTGAAGDRQFF. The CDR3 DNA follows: TGTGCCAGCAGCTTAACGGGGGCCGCTGGGGACCGACAGTTCTTC.

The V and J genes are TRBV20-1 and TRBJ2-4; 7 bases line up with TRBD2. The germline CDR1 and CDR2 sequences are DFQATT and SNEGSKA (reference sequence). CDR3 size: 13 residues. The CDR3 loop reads CSGGGRTKNIQYF. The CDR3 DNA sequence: TGCAGCGGCGGGGGTAGGACCAAAAACATTCAGTACTTC.